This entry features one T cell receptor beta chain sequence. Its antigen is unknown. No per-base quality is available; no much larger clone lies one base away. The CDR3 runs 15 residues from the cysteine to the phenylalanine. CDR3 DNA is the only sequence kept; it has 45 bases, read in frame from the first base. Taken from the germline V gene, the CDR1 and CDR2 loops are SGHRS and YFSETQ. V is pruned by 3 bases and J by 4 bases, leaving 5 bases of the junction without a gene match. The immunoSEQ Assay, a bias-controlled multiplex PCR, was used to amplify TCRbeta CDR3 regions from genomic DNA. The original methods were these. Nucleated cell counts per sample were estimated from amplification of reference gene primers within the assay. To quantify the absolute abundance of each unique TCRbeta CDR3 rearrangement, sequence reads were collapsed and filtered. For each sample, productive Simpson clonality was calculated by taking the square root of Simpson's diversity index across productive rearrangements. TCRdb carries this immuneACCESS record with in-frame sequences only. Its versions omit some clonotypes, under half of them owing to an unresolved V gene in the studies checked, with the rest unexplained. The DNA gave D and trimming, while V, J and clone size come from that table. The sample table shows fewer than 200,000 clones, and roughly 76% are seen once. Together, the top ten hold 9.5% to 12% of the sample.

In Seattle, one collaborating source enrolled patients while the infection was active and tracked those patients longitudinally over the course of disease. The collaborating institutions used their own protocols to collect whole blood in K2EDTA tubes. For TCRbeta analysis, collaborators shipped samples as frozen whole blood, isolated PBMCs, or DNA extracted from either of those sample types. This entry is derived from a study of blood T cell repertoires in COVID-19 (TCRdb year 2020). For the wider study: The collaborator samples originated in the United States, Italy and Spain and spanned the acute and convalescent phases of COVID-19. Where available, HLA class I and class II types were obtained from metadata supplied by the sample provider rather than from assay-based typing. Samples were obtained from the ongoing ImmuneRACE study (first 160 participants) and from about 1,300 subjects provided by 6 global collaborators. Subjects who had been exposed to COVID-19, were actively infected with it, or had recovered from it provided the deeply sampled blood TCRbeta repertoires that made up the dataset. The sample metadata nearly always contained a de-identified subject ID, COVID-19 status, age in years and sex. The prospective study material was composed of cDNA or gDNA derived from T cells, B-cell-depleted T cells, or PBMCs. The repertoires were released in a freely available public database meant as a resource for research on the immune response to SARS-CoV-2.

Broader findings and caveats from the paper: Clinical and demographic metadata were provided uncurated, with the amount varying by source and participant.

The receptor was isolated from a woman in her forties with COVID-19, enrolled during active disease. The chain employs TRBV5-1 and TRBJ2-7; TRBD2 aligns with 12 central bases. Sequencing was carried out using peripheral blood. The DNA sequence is TGCGCCAGCAGCTCCGGGACTAGCGGGCAGTACGAGCAGTACTTC. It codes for CASSSGTSGQYEQYF.